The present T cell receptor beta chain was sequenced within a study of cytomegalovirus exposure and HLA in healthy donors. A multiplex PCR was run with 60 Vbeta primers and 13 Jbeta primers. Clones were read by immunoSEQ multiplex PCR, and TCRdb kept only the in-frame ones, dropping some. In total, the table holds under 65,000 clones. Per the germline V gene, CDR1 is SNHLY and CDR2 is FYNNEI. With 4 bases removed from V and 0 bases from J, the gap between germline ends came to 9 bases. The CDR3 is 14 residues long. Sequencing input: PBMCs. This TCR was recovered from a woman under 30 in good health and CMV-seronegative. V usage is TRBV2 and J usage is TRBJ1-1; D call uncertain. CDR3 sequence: CASSVKSLNTEAFF. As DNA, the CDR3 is TGTGCCAGCAGTGTGAAGAGCTTGAACACTGAAGCTTTCTTT.